This T cell receptor beta chain was obtained from a study of cytomegalovirus exposure and HLA in healthy donors. PCR used 60 Vbeta primers and 13 Jbeta primers. Clones were sequenced by immunoSEQ multiplex PCR, and TCRdb holds only the in-frame ones, with some missing. The sample shows about 200,000 clones, 86% of them seen only once. This clone appeared a single time. V trimming: 0 bases; J trimming: 7 bases; junction bases outside the gene matches: 1. The CDR3 extends over 14 amino acids. The germline V gene has CDR1 LNHNV and CDR2 YYDKDF (reference sequence). The TCR sequence derives from a woman aged 25 to 39 in good health and CMV-seronegative. The sample consisted of PBMCs. The gene calls are TRBV15 and TRBJ1-4; 8 nucleotides align to TRBD1. CDR3 coding DNA: TGTGCCACCAGCAGAGACAGGGGGCGTGAAAAACTGTTTTTT. Translation gives CATSRDRGREKLFF.